One and the same sample provided the 18 T cell receptor beta chains below, sequenced in a study of regulatory T cells in long-lasting Graves disease. Combining iRepertoire HTBI primers with Arm-PCR of CDR3 regions, the authors built TCR beta libraries. TCRdb reanalysed the multiplex PCR reads using MiXCR and keeps one entry per CDR3 protein. The sample has about 420,000 distinct CDR3 sequences, 16% seen once. Sample time point: newly diagnosed GD, antithyroid drugs for less than 3 months. Preparation of the TCR library used RNA extracted from PBMCs. The same sample was also used in a study of T cells in Graves' hyperthyroidism and ophthalmopathy.

The starting material was peripheral blood mononuclear cells (PBMCs), obtained at new diagnosis, from a patient treated with antithyroid drugs. All receptors derive from a woman aged 18 to 35 with Graves disease.

There are a few counts of this clonotype. CDR3 residues: CSVKSWERSGELFF. The DNA for the CDR3 is TGCAGCGTTAAAAGTTGGGAGAGGTCCGGGGAGCTGTTTTTT. This rearrangement joins TRBV29-1 to TRBJ2-2; possibly TRBD2 for D (5 bases). Trimming took 5 bases from V and 6 from J, leaving 16 bases between them. Per germline, CDR1 SQVTM and CDR2 ANQGSEA. The CDR3 sequence is 14 residues long.

The chain couples TRBV29-1 to TRBJ2-1, with 9 bases fitting TRBD2. This CDR3 is 16 amino acids long. Losses at the gene ends were 0 bases for V and 5 bases for J; bases not matched to a gene: 8. Germline CDR1 reads SQVTM; CDR2 reads ANQGSEA. CDR3 amino acids: CSVEDLSSGINNEQFF. The CDR3 region has the DNA TGCAGCGTTGAAGATCTCTCTAGCGGGATAAACAATGAGCAGTTCTTC.

This clonotype showed up many times. The V gene is TRBV11-3, the J gene TRBJ2-3; 10 bases are a match to TRBD2. Germline trimming cut 2 bases from V and 3 bases from J; bases unmatched to any gene: 14. CDR3 size: 19 residues. Germline V lookup: CDR1 SGHNT, CDR2 YENEEA. The CDR3 region has the DNA TGTGCCAGCAGCTTACAAAAGCGGGAGGGCCTGGGTTTTACAGATACGCAGTATTTT. Protein product: CASSLQKREGLGFTDTQYF.

Note on this clonotype: The likely explanation is a read error, given a far larger clone one base away. The chain couples TRBV7-2 to TRBJ2-7; TRBD1 agrees at 9 bases. Germline V gives CDR1 SGHTA, CDR2 FQGNSA. The CDR3 sequence is 14 residues long. Trimming removed 7 bases from V and 2 bases from J; junction bases left unmatched: 6. In nucleotides, the CDR3 is TGTGCCAGCACCACCGGGACAGGGACCTACGAGCAGTACTTC. It encodes CASTTGTGTYEQYF. The entire variable domain, with the rest obtained from reference TRBV7-2 and TRBJ2-7, is as follows: GAGVSQSPSNKVTEKGKDVELRCDPISGHTALYWYRQSLGQGLEFLIYFQGNSAPDKSGLPSDRFSAERTGGSVSTLTIQRTQQEDSAVYLCASTTGTGTYEQYFGPGTRLTVT.

V gene TRBV9 combines with J gene TRBJ2-1; 7 nucleotides line up with TRBD2. V shed 4 bases, J shed 0 bases, and the junction held 7 bases outside the gene matches. Germline loops: CDR1 SGDLS, CDR2 YYNGEE. The CDR3 totals 16 residues. Written as DNA, the CDR3 is TGTGCCAGCAGCCCTGAATCGGGAGGCTCCTACAATGAGCAGTTCTTC. Its translation: CASSPESGGSYNEQFF.

The genes are TRBV14 and TRBJ1-2; TRBD1 is a possible D gene (5 bases). The CDR3 loop spans 16 amino acids. Germline lookup yields CDR1 SGHDN and CDR2 FVKESK. Trimming removed 2 bases at V and 3 bases at J, with 16 bases between. CDR3 region: CASSQRSGGTYYGYTF. The CDR3 DNA is TGTGCCAGCAGCCAAAGAAGCGGGGGAACATACTATGGCTACACCTTC.

CDR3: CASSLDGASYEQYF. The CDR3 DNA reads as TGTGCCAGCAGCCTCGACGGGGCCTCCTACGAGCAGTACTTC. The chain uses TRBV9 and TRBJ2-7; D may correspond to TRBD1 or TRBD2 (5 bases each). V was cut by 4 bases and J by 0 bases, with 11 bases left in between. CDR3 size: 14 residues. The germline gives CDR1 SGDLS, CDR2 YYNGEE. The full variable domain, completed using reference TRBV9 and TRBJ2-7, is DSGVTQTPKHLITATGQRVTLRCSPRSGDLSVYWYQQSLDQGLQFLIQYYNGEERAKGNILERFSAQQFPDLHSELNLSSLELGDSALYFCASSLDGASYEQYFGPGTRLTVT.

The genes are TRBV20-1 and TRBJ1-1; unclear D gene. The CDR3 runs to 13 residues. Trimming took 3 bases from V and 4 from J, leaving 12 bases between them. Per the germline V gene, CDR1 is DFQATT and CDR2 is SNEGSKA (reference sequence). This CDR3 reads CSARDPQRTEAFF. Written as DNA, the CDR3 is TGCAGTGCTAGGGACCCACAGCGCACTGAAGCTTTCTTT.

The genes are TRBV5-1 and TRBJ2-7, with unresolved D. Deletions cut 4 bases from V and 3 bases from J, with 17 bases between. Per the germline V gene, CDR1 is SGHRS and CDR2 is YFSETQ. There are 15 residues in the CDR3. The CDR3 region has the DNA TGCGCCAGCAGCACCGACGACACGCTAAGCTACGAGCAGTACTTC. Translation: CASSTDDTLSYEQYF.

This clonotype was counted at least ten times. The chain carries TRBV28 and TRBJ2-3; TRBD2 is a possible D gene (6 bases). Trimming removed 7 bases from V and 0 bases from J, with 8 bases in between. The CDR3 sequence is 13 residues long. Germline V gene data show CDR1 as MDHEN and CDR2 as SYDVKM. Here the CDR3 DNA reads TGTGCCAGCACTGGGGGGAGCACAGATACGCAGTATTTT. This translates into CASTGGSTDTQYF.

This clonotype was counted at least ten times. The chain carries TRBV20-1 and TRBJ2-1; 10 nucleotides line up with TRBD2. The ends lost 2 bases at V and 0 bases at J; junction bases unmatched: 10. The CDR3 spans 18 residues. From germline, CDR1 is DFQATT and CDR2 SNEGSKA (reference sequence). The CDR3, as DNA: TGCAGTGCTAGAAGCGGGAGGGCCTCGAAGGGCTCCTACAATGAGCAGTTCTTC. Amino acid sequence: CSARSGRASKGSYNEQFF.

This chain connects TRBV19 to TRBJ2-7, with D perhaps TRBD1 (5 bases). CDR3 length: 13 residues. Germline V CDR1 and CDR2: LNHDA, SQIVND (reference sequence). Trimming left V 5 bases short and J 6 bases short, with 14 bases between. CDR3 nucleotides: TGTGCCAGTAGTTGGGTAGGGGCTGGCGAGCAGTACTTC. It encodes CASSWVGAGEQYF.

Many counts were recorded for this clonotype. The chain has TRBV7-2 and TRBJ2-3; 8 bases fit TRBD2. CDR3 length: 15 amino acids. CDR1 and CDR2 (germline): SGHTA, FQGNSA. Trimming took 4 bases from V and 3 from J; bases not matched to a gene: 6. DNA of the CDR3: TGTGCCAGCAGCTGGAGGGGGACTAGAACAGATACGCAGTATTTT. Translating it yields CASSWRGTRTDTQYF.

The chain uses TRBV28 and TRBJ1-5; weak D call: TRBD1 (6 bases). The CDR3 runs 14 residues. Trimming left V 7 bases short and J 4 bases short, with 14 bases between. Germline values: CDR1 MDHEN, CDR2 SYDVKM. This CDR3 reads CASTTGGGNQPQHF. The CDR3 nucleotides read TGTGCCAGCACGACCGGGGGCGGGAATCAGCCCCAGCATTTT. Drawing the rest from reference TRBV28 and TRBJ1-5, the complete variable domain is DVKVTQSSRYLVKRTGEKVFLECVQDMDHENMFWYRQDPGLGLRLIYFSYDVKMKEKGDIPEGYSVSREKKERFSLILESASTNQTSMYLCASTTGGGNQPQHFGDGTRLSIL.

This clonotype has a handful of counts. The rearrangement uses TRBV28 and TRBJ2-3; D remains ambiguous. Germline assignment: CDR1 MDHEN and CDR2 SYDVKM. There are 15 residues in the CDR3. V was shortened by 7 bases and J by 2 bases, with 16 bases between the two germline ends. Written as DNA, the CDR3 is TGTGCCAGCACCTCAGTTGCGCCATACACAGATACGCAGTATTTT. Protein sequence: CASTSVAPYTDTQYF.

This clonotype was found many times. The chain joins TRBV11-2 to TRBJ2-1; D uncertain. CDR1 and CDR2 from the germline V gene are SGHAT and FQNNGV. V lost 1 base and J 6 bases, leaving 13 bases between the germline ends. The CDR3 runs 15 residues. The chain's CDR3 is CASSLGPEMGNEQFF. The CDR3 DNA follows: TGTGCCAGCAGCTTAGGTCCGGAGATGGGCAATGAGCAGTTCTTC.

The CDR3 loop reads CASSAWTGTEAFF. The CDR3 DNA reads TGTGCCAGCAGTGCCTGGACAGGAACTGAAGCTTTCTTT. The chain couples TRBV6-1 to TRBJ1-1, with TRBD1 identical over 7 bases. V trimming: 4 bases; J trimming: 5 bases; junction bases outside the gene matches: 4. Germline V lookup: CDR1 MNHNS, CDR2 SASEGT. The CDR3 extends over 13 amino acids.

This clonotype was counted ten times or more. The chain couples TRBV27 to TRBJ2-7, with TRBD2 matching 7 bases. Per the germline V gene, CDR1 is MNHEY and CDR2 is SMNVEV (reference sequence). The junction had 11 bases not matched to a gene; V was cut back by 4 bases and J by 5 bases. CDR3 length equals 15 residues. Written as DNA, the CDR3 is TGTGCCAGCAGTTACCAAAGACTAGCTACGGACGAGCAGTACTTC. Translating gives CASSYQRLATDEQYF.